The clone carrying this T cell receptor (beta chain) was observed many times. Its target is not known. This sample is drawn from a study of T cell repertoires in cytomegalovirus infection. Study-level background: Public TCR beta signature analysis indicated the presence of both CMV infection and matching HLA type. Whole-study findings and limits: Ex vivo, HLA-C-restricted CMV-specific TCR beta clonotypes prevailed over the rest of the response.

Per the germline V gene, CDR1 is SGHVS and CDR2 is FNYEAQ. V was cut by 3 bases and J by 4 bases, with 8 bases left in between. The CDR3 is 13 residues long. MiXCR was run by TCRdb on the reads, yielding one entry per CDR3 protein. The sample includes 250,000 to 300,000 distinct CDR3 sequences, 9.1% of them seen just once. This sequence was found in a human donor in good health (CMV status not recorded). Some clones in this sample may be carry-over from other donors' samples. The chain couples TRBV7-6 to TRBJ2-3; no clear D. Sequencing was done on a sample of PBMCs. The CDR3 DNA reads TGTGCCAGCAGCTTCCTACACGCAGATACGCAGTATTTT. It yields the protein CASSFLHADTQYF.